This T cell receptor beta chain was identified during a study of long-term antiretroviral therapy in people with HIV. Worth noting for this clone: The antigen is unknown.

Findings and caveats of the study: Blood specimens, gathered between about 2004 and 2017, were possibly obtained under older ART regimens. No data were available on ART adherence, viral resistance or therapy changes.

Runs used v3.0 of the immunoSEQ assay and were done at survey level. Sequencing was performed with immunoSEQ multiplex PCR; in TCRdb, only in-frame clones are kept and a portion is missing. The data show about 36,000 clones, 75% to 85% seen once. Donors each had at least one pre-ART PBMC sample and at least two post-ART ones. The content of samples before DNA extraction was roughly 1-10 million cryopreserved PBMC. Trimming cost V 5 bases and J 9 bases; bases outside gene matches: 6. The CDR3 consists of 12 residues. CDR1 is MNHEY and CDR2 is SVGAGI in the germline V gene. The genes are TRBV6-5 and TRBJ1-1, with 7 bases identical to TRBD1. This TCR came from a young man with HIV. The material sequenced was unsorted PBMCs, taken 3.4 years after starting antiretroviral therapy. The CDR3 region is CASSLSTGKAFF. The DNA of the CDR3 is TGTGCCAGCAGTCTTTCGACAGGGAAAGCTTTCTTT.